Below, one T cell receptor (beta chain) is given with its context. Its antigen is unidentified. The V and J ends lost 10 bases and 2 bases respectively, with 16 bases between them. The CDR3 contains 14 residues. Germline CDR1 is ENHRY and CDR2 is SYGVKD. These data are taken from a study of breast tumors, draining lymph nodes, adjacent tissues. One entry per CDR3 protein, called by TCRdb with MiXCR from the multiplex PCR reads. The sample consists of 190,000 or so distinct CDR3 sequences, about 32% of them appearing once. Samples came from axillary lymph nodes draining the breast cancer. Findings and caveats of the study: Luminal-like breast cancer showed significantly greater tumor-nontumor repertoire similarity than basal-like breast cancer did. Tumor repertoires ranked between lymph nodes and nontumor tissue in diversity, with V and J gene preferences.

This sequence originates from a female donor with breast cancer. Some clones in this sample may be carry-over from other donors' samples. The rearrangement joins TRBV10-3 to TRBJ2-3; tentatively, D is TRBD1 or TRBD2 (5 bases each). Sample: axillary lymph node tissue. CDR3 protein: CANSGTEDTDTQYF. CDR3 in DNA: TGTGCCAACTCCGGGACCGAGGACACAGATACGCAGTATTTT.